A single T cell receptor (beta chain) is shown here with its context. Per the authors' pipeline: Estimation of nucleated cell counts was performed using reference gene primer amplification. TCRdb's copy holds only in-frame clones and misses some; the assay was immunoSEQ multiplex PCR. V and J calls and clone size are those listed in that table; D and trimming were worked out from the DNA. The repertoire has tens of thousands of clones, approximately 86% of them found once; the top ten carry roughly 6.8%. This specimen belongs to a study of blood T cell repertoires in COVID-19. Germline values: CDR1 MNHNY, CDR2 SVGAGI (reference sequence). This CDR3 spans 15 amino acids. Trimming cost V 6 bases and J 2 bases, with 17 bases left between them.

Sequenced sample: peripheral blood. The chain joins TRBV6-6 to TRBJ2-7; maybe TRBD1 (8 bases). The clonotype originates from a woman aged 45-65 years with acute or convalescent COVID-19. The CDR3 loop is CASRLTGGTTYEQYF. CDR3 DNA sequence: TGTGCCAGCAGACTTACAGGGGGGACTACCTACGAGCAGTACTTC.